This TCR beta chain was captured by sequencing in a study of CD4 T cells in relation to SARS-CoV-2 and coronaviruses (dated by TCRdb to 2020 to 2022). Concerning the study at large: Patient-derived lymphoblastoid cell lines were used to map the HLA restriction of shared crossreactive spike epitopes. At the level of individual TCR clonotypes, the study measured memory CD4+ T cell crossreactivity between SARS-CoV-2 spike protein and common cold coronavirus spike proteins. The Adaptive Biotechnologies TCR-sequencing kit was used to sequence samples from a few pre-COVID donors and the naive versus memory experiments, while other data came from Illumina-based sequencing. A different TCR-beta assay, based on Illumina, was used to sequence expansion assays from other donors in the study. Summary of the overall study and its limitations: Compared with monoreactive clones, crossreactive clones had significantly weaker SARS-CoV-2-driven expansion, a result consistent with antigenic imprinting. Naive versus memory sequencing indicated the assay detects memory recall responses rather than primary responses primed during culture. Because no donor provided both pre-pandemic and post-infection samples, tracing the source of pre-existing responses was limited. Crossreactivity analysis centred on spike protein, so crossreactivity against other viral proteins was not assessed. In roughly two thirds of donors, memory CD4+ clonotypes turned up that crossrecognized SARS-CoV-2 and at least one common cold coronavirus spike. Small numbers of patients and of tested TCRs were a limitation of the study.

The CDR3 sequence holds 15 residues, the cysteine and phenylalanine included. The read is trimmed to its CDR3 DNA, 45 bases read in frame from base 1. V was cut back by 1 base and J by 4 bases, leaving a gap of 13 bases between them. CDR1 SGDLS and CDR2 YYNGEE were looked up in the germline V gene. On this clone: It has no known antigen specificity. No base quality values were provided; no much bigger clone lies one nucleotide off.

CD4+ T cells from unexposed donors were collected before the COVID-19 pandemic (2011-2018). To separate naive from memory CD4+ T cells, cryopreserved PBMCs first underwent CD4 enrichment and then EasySep naive CD4+ T cell enrichment. Leukapheresis product for the unexposed donors was bought commercially. Ficoll-Paque PLUS gradient centrifugation was used to isolate PBMCs from leukapheresis product or whole blood. PBMCs were either used fresh in the expansion assay or cryopreserved at -140 degrees C. The QIAamp Micro DNA Kit was used to extract genomic DNA from the CD4+ T cells. Deep-resolution immunoSEQ TCR-beta sequencing was performed on DNA from uncultured naive and memory CD4+ T cells. The original methods were these. During preprocessing, nonproductive sequences were removed, along with CDR3s that did not begin with C, did not end with F or W, or were shorter than 7 amino acids. Cultured and uncultured naive and memory CD4+ repertoires were searched for previously identified spike- and CEF-reactive CDR3s. Pairwise Levenshtein distance, computed with the stringdist R package after three terminal residues were trimmed from each end, was used as the measure of CDR3 homology. Not all clones reach the TCRdb copy of this immuneACCESS table, which keeps in-frame sequences only. Checked studies attribute under half of the gap to unresolved V genes and leave the rest unexplained. V, J and clone size are taken as reported in that table, and D and trimming were inferred from the DNA itself. Recorded for this sample are 55,000 to 70,000 clones; approximately 93% of them occurred a single time. The ten largest clonotypes hold approximately 0.21% of the sample.

The chain is assembled from TRBV9 and TRBJ2-3; the D gene is possibly TRBD1, with 6 bases matching. The sequence came from a human donor in good health. The sample taken for sequencing was naive CD4+ T cells from PBMCs. The cell subset or site label, read with the paper, signifies: naive CD4+ T cells isolated by negative enrichment. The nucleotide sequence is given as TGTGCCAGCAGCGTATTAGGACAGCATTCAGATACGCAGTATTTT. The encoded protein is CASSVLGQHSDTQYF.